This TCR beta chain stems from a study of shared clonotypes between healthy human individuals. Regarding this clone: Its antigen is unknown.

The study's findings and limits: Relative to clonotypes present in all four donors, those not shared had lower generation probabilities.

TCRdb keeps only in-frame clones here, not all; method: immunoSEQ multiplex PCR. The data contain 2 million to 3 million clones, 93% of them seen just once; the ten biggest clones take up around 0.37%. Deletions cut 6 bases from V and 3 bases from J, with 17 bases between. The CDR3 covers 15 residues. CDR1 is MNHNS, CDR2 SASEGT, per germline. The chain joins TRBV6-1 to TRBJ2-5; a weak D match, TRBD1 (6 bases). Sequenced sample: naive CD4+ T cells from PBMCs. Subset in this sample: CD45RA+ positively selected. This receptor was obtained from a man aged 18 to 35 in good health. Some clones in this sample may be carry-over from other donors' samples. CDR3 bases: TGTGCCAGCAGCCCAAGGGGGTCCTCGAAAGAGACCCAGTACTTC. Encoded protein: CASSPRGSSKETQYF.